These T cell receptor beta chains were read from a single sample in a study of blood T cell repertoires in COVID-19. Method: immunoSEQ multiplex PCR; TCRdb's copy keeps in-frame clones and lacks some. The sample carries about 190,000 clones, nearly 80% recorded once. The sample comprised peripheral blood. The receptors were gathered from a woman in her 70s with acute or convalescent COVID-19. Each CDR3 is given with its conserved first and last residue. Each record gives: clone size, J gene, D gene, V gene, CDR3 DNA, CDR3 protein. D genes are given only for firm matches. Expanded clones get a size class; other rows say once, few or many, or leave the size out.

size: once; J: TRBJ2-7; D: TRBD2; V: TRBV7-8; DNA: TGTGCCAGCAGCCGCCCTAGCGGGAGCTCCTACGAGCAGTACTTC; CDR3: CASSRPSGSSYEQYF
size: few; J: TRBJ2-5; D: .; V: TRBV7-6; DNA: TGTGCCAGCAGCTCAACGACAAACGGAGAGACCCAGTACTTC; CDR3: CASSSTTNGETQYF
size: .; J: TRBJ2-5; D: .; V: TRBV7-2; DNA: TGTGCCAGCAGCTTAAATGGCCTTCTTGAGACCCAGTACTTC; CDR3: CASSLNGLLETQYF
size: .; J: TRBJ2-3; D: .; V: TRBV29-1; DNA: TGCAGCGTTGACCAGGACTCCACAGATACGCAGTATTTT; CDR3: CSVDQDSTDTQYF
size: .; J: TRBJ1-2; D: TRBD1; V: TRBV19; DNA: TGTGCCACAACTAAGACAGGGGATTATGGCTACACCTTC; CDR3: CATTKTGDYGYTF
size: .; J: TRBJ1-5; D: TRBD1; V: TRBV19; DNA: TGTGCCAGTAGTTCCCCCGGACAGGGGGCCCAGCCCCAGCATTTT; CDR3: CASSSPGQGAQPQHF
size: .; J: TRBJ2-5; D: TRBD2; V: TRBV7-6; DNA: TGTGCCAGCAGCTTAAGCGTCCCAGTAGCGGGATACCAAGAGACCCAGTACTTC; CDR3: CASSLSVPVAGYQETQYF
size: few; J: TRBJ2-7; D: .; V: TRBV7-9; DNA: TGTGCCAGCAGCTTAGCTCGCCCTTCCCACAGCCTCGAGCAGTACTTC; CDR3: CASSLARPSHSLEQYF
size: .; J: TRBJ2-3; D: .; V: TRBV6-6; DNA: TGTGCCAGCAGTTCCACCCGGGATACGCAGTATTTT; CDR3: CASSSTRDTQYF
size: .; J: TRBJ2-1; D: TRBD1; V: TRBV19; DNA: TGTGCCAGTAGTATAACAGGGGGCCCCCCCAATGAGCAGTTCTTC; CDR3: CASSITGGPPNEQFF